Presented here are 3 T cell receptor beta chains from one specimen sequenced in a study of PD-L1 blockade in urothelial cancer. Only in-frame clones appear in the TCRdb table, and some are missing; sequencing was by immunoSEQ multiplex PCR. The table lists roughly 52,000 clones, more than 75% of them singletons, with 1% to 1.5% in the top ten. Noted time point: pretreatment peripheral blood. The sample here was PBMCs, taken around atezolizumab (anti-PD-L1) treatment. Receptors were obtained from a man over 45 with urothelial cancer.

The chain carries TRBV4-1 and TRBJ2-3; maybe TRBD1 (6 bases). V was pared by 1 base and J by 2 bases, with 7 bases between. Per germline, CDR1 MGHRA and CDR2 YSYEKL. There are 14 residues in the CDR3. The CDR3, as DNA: TGCGCCAGCAGCCAAGTGGGGGCCACAGATACGCAGTATTTT. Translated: CASSQVGATDTQYF.

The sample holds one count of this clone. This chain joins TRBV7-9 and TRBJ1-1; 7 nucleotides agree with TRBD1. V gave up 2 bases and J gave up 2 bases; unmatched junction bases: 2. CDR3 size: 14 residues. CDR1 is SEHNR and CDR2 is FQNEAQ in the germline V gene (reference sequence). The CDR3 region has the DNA TGTGCCAGCAGCTTATCAGGGGGAAACACTGAAGCTTTCTTT. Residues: CASSLSGGNTEAFF. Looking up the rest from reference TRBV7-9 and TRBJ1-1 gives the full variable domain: DTGVSQNPRHKITKRGQNVTFRCDPISEHNRLYWYRQTLGQGPEFLTYFQNEAQLEKSRLLSDRFSAERPKGSFSTLEIQRTEQGDSAMYLCASSLSGGNTEAFFGQGTRLTVV.

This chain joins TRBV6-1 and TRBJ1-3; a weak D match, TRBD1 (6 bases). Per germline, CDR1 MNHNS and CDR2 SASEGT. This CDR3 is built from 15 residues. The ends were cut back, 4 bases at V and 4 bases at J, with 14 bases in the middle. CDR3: CASSGSGTHGNTIYF. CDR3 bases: TGTGCCAGCAGTGGCAGCGGGACACACGGAAACACCATATATTTT.